The next 17 T cell receptor beta chains were all read from a single sample in a study of blood T cell repertoires in COVID-19. Generated by immunoSEQ multiplex PCR, the TCRdb table keeps only in-frame clones and is missing some. The sample holds 150,000 or so clones, roughly 87% seen once. Sequences were obtained from PBMCs or T cells enriched from blood (not recorded which). Receptor source: a middle-aged woman who had been exposed to COVID-19.

This clone came up once. This sequence joins TRBV19 and TRBJ1-1; D is perhaps TRBD1 (5 bases). CDR3 size: 14 residues. Germline CDR1 LNHDA, CDR2 SQIVND (reference sequence). The germline V and J ends were trimmed by 7 bases and 0 bases, with 12 bases remaining between them. CDR3 in DNA: TGTGCCAGTAACACAGGTGTAATGAACACTGAAGCTTTCTTT. Translation: CASNTGVMNTEAFF.

This clone is a singleton in its sample. The rearrangement uses TRBV11-2 and TRBJ1-6; weak D call: TRBD1 (5 bases). The CDR3 loop spans 15 amino acids. V dropped 0 bases and J dropped 6 bases, with 9 bases sitting between them. Germline V gene lookup returns CDR1 SGHAT and CDR2 FQNNGV. The CDR3 sequence: CASSLETVLNSPLHF. The CDR3 coding sequence is TGTGCCAGCAGCTTAGAGACAGTCCTTAATTCACCCCTCCACTTT.

The chain recombines TRBV9 with TRBJ1-1; 10 nucleotides line up with TRBD1. CDR1 and CDR2 from the germline V gene are SGDLS and YYNGEE. With 4 bases clipped from V and 1 base from J, the junction kept 4 bases outside the gene matches. The CDR3 covers 15 residues. The CDR3 DNA follows: TGTGCCAGCAGCCCCCGACAGGGGGCGAACACTGAAGCTTTCTTT. Protein: CASSPRQGANTEAFF.

This clone was seen a few times. This sequence joins TRBV28 and TRBJ2-1, with 11 bases identical to TRBD2. CDR1 and CDR2 from the germline V gene are MDHEN and SYDVKM. The CDR3 covers 14 residues. V was clipped by 6 bases and J by 2 bases; unmatched bases: 0. The CDR3: CASRGLAAYNEQFF. For the CDR3, the DNA is TGTGCCAGCAGGGGACTAGCGGCCTACAATGAGCAGTTCTTC.

V is TRBV10-2 and J is TRBJ2-1, with unresolved D. The CDR3 has 15 residues. V gave up 5 bases and J gave up 0 bases, with 11 bases separating them. Germline V gives CDR1 WSHSY, CDR2 SAAADI. This CDR3 is CASSLGSSSYNEQFF. The CDR3 coding sequence is TGCGCCAGCAGTCTAGGCTCGAGCTCCTACAATGAGCAGTTCTTC.

This clone was found a few times. This chain joins TRBV6-1 and TRBJ2-7; 8 nucleotides match TRBD2. From germline, CDR1 is MNHNS and CDR2 SASEGT. The length of the CDR3 is 16 residues. V dropped 2 bases and J dropped 3; count of bases not matched to a gene: 9. CDR3 nucleotide sequence: TGTGCCAGCAGTGAAATCCCCGGGAGGGAAGTCTACGAGCAGTACTTC. Translation gives CASSEIPGREVYEQYF.

The chain carries TRBV20-1 and TRBJ2-1; D is possibly TRBD2 (5 bases). CDR1 is DFQATT, CDR2 SNEGSKA, per germline (reference sequence). Trimming stripped 6 bases from V and 13 bases from J, with 16 bases between. The CDR3 totals 11 residues. This CDR3 is CSALLVPKQFF. CDR3 bases: TGCAGTGCGCTACTAGTCCCCAAACAGTTCTTC.

The genes are TRBV6-2 or TRBV6-3 and TRBJ2-1; no clear D gene. Trimming pared 5 bases from V and 4 bases from J, leaving 9 bases between. Germline loops: CDR1 MNHEY, CDR2 SVGEGT. This CDR3 is 13 amino acids long. The chain's CDR3 is CASSPLEYNEQFF. Written as DNA, the CDR3 is TGTGCCAGCAGTCCCCTGGAGTACAATGAGCAGTTCTTC.

This clone was detected only once. This chain uses TRBV5-1 with TRBJ1-6, with a weak D call TRBD1 (5 bases). The CDR3 loop spans 15 amino acids. V was pared by 3 bases and J by 9 bases, with 16 bases between. Germline-derived CDR1 and CDR2 are SGHRS and YFSETQ. CDR3 in DNA: TGCGCCAGCAGCTGGGGCTCGGGGGGTAGTTCACCCCTCCACTTT. Its protein is CASSWGSGGSSPLHF.

This chain joins TRBV9 and TRBJ2-1; D perhaps matches TRBD2 (6 bases). The CDR3 is 14 residues long. Germline lookup yields CDR1 SGDLS and CDR2 YYNGEE. V was cut by 3 bases and J by 2 bases, with 9 bases left in between. The CDR3: CASSAEGTYNEQFF. The CDR3 DNA sequence: TGTGCCAGCAGCGCGGAGGGAACCTACAATGAGCAGTTCTTC.

The chain uses TRBV29-1 and TRBJ2-1; TRBD1 might be the D (5 bases). V gave up 1 base and J gave up 3 bases, with 13 bases separating them. There are 15 residues in the CDR3. CDR1 is SQVTM and CDR2 is ANQGSEA in the germline V gene. The CDR3 DNA sequence: TGCAGCGTTGAAGTTGGGCAGACAGACTACAATGAGCAGTTCTTC. This translates into CSVEVGQTDYNEQFF.

The sample holds one count of this clone. The chain uses TRBV5-8 and TRBJ2-2, with TRBD1 matching 7 bases. CDR3 length equals 15 residues. The J segment lost 4 bases and the V segment lost 6 bases, leaving 9 bases of the junction unmatched. CDR1 is SGHTS, CDR2 YDEGEE, per germline. The CDR3 DNA reads TGTGCCAGCATCACCCCGACAGGGACCACCGGGGAGCTGTTTTTT. This sequence encodes CASITPTGTTGELFF.

V usage is TRBV2 and J usage is TRBJ2-5; TRBD2 aligns across 13 bases. The CDR3 loop spans 17 amino acids. Germline V CDR1 and CDR2: SNHLY, FYNNEI. Losses at the gene ends were 5 bases for V and 4 bases for J; bases not matched to a gene: 10. The CDR3 reads CASSFQGLAGLTETQYF. In DNA, the CDR3 is TGTGCCAGCAGTTTTCAGGGACTAGCGGGGCTAACAGAGACCCAGTACTTC.

The J gene is TRBJ2-3, the V gene TRBV9; 7 nucleotides agree with TRBD1. V lost 4 bases, J lost 0 bases, and 20 bases stayed unmatched. The CDR3 runs 20 residues. Looked up from germline, CDR1 is SGDLS and CDR2 is YYNGEE. The CDR3 reads CASSHPTQVQGLRSTDTQYF. The CDR3 coding sequence is TGTGCCAGCAGCCATCCCACACAAGTACAGGGGTTGAGGAGCACAGATACGCAGTATTTT.

The rearrangement joins TRBV5-6 to TRBJ2-5; TRBD1 is a possible D gene (6 bases). This CDR3 spans 14 amino acids. The V end lost 4 bases, the J end lost 1 base, and 11 bases lay between the germline ends. Germline CDR1 reads SGHDT; CDR2 reads YYEEEE. CDR3: CASSRGQLQETQYF. Written as DNA, the CDR3 is TGTGCCAGCAGCCGCGGACAGCTCCAAGAGACCCAGTACTTC.

This clone was counted a few times. CDR3 DNA sequence: TGTGCCAGCAGCCACCTCAGAAGAAATGAGCAGTTCTTC. Its translation: CASSHLRRNEQFF. V is TRBV7-9 and J is TRBJ2-1; no clear D. The germline V gene encodes CDR1 SEHNR and CDR2 FQNEAQ (reference sequence). V lost 5 bases to trimming and J lost 7 bases, with 12 bases between them. The CDR3 has 13 amino acids.

The CDR3 coding sequence is TGTGCCAGCAGCTCAAGTGGGGCAGGGTCCGCCGAGCAGTACTTC. Protein product: CASSSSGAGSAEQYF. This rearrangement joins TRBV5-6 to TRBJ2-7; a weak D match, TRBD1 (5 bases). The CDR3 loop spans 15 amino acids. Per germline, CDR1 SGHDT and CDR2 YYEEEE. V lost 3 bases and J 6 bases, leaving 19 bases between the germline ends.